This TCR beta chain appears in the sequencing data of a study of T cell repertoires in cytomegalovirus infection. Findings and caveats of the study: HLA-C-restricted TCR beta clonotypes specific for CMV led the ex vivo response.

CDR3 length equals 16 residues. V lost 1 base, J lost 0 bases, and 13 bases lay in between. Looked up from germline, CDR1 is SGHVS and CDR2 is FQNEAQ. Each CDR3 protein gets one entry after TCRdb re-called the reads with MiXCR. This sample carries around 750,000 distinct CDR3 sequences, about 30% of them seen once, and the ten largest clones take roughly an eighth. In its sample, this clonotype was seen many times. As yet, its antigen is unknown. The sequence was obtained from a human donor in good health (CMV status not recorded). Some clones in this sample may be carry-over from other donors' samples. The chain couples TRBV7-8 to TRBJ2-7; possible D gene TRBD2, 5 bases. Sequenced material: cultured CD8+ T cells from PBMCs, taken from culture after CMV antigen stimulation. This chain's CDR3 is CASSLEYVGSSYEQYV. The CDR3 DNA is TGTGCCAGCAGCTTAGAGTATGTGGGGAGCTCCTACGAGCAGTACGTC.